Following are 9 T cell receptor beta chains from one sample sequenced in a study of T cell responses to AZD1222 COVID-19 vaccine. Profiled with immunoSEQ multiplex PCR; TCRdb holds only in-frame clones, not every one. Seen here are fewer than 180,000 clones, more than 85% observed once, and the top ten hold approximately 3.4%. This specimen consisted of peripheral blood, obtained 28 days after the second AZD1222 dose. Receptors were obtained from an adult who received the AZD1222 COVID-19 vaccine.

This chain uses TRBV3-1 (or the pseudogene TRBV3-2) with TRBJ1-1, with D tentatively TRBD1 (5 bases). Between the trimmed V and J ends, which lost 7 bases and 4 bases, there was a span of 16 bases. There are 14 residues in the CDR3. Germline V gene lookup returns CDR1 LGHDT and CDR2 YNNKEL (reference sequence). The CDR3 DNA follows: TGTGCCAGCACCCTGGCGGGAGGGGCCACTGAAGCTTTCTTT. It specifies CASTLAGGATEAFF.

This chain connects TRBV5-4 to TRBJ2-3, with D tentatively TRBD1 or TRBD2 (6 bases each). This CDR3 has 16 residues. Per germline, CDR1 SGHNT and CDR2 YYREEE (reference sequence). V lost 1 base and J 3 bases, leaving 15 bases between the germline ends. The CDR3 reads CASSLHLGGRTDTQYF. The CDR3 DNA reads TGTGCCAGCAGCTTGCATCTGGGGGGCCGGACAGATACGCAGTATTTT.

The gene calls are TRBV11-2 and TRBJ1-3; D is possibly TRBD1 (6 bases). V lost 4 bases to trimming and J lost 2 bases, with 15 bases between them. The CDR3 consists of 16 residues. Germline V CDR1 and CDR2: SGHAT, FQNNGV. In nucleotides, the CDR3 is TGTGCCAGCAGCTCCTCAGGGGTTGGGGCTGGAAACACCATATATTTT. This sequence encodes CASSSSGVGAGNTIYF.

V usage is TRBV7-2 and J usage is TRBJ2-7, with D unclear. V was cut by 3 bases and J by 3 bases, with 18 bases left in between. Germline V gives CDR1 SGHTA, CDR2 FQGNSA. This CDR3 comprises 16 residues. The CDR3, as DNA: TGTGCCAGCAGCTTCTACCCGACCCCCATTGTCTACGAGCAGTACTTC. The encoded protein is CASSFYPTPIVYEQYF.

CDR3 protein: CASSAYSYEQYF. CDR3 sequence (DNA): TGTGCCAGCAGCGCCTACTCCTACGAGCAGTACTTC. The rearrangement uses TRBV5-6 and TRBJ2-7; D unresolved. The CDR3 consists of 12 residues. Deletions cut 4 bases from V and 0 bases from J, with 5 bases between. The V gene's germline CDR1 is SGHDT and CDR2 YYEEEE. Together with reference TRBV5-6 and TRBJ2-7, the CDR3 gives the full variable domain: DAGVTQSPTHLIKTRGQQVTLRCSPKSGHDTVSWYQQALGQGPQFIFQYYEEEERQRGNFPDRFSGHQFPNYSSELNVNALLLGDSALYLCASSAYSYEQYFGPGTRLTVT.

J is TRBJ1-2 and V is TRBV19; unclear D gene. CDR1 is LNHDA and CDR2 is SQIVND in the germline V gene (reference sequence). Trimming left V 2 bases short and J 5 bases short, with 9 bases between. The CDR3 covers 13 residues. CDR3 region: CASSIQPPYGYTF. CDR3 nucleotide sequence: TGTGCCAGTAGTATACAACCCCCTTATGGCTACACCTTC. The complete variable domain, with remaining parts taken from reference TRBV19 and TRBJ1-2, reads DGGITQSPKYLFRKEGQNVTLSCEQNLNHDAMYWYRQDPGQGLRLIYYSQIVNDFQKGDIAEGYSVSREKKESFPLTVTSAQKNPTAFYLCASSIQPPYGYTFGSGTRLTVV.

The rearrangement uses TRBV7-6 and TRBJ2-7; D unclear. Trimming pared 4 bases from V and 0 bases from J, leaving 7 bases between. The CDR3 has 13 residues. Germline CDR1 is SGHVS and CDR2 is FNYEAQ. CDR3 sequence reads: CASSSRSSYEQYF. The CDR3 nucleotides are TGTGCCAGCAGCTCAAGGAGCTCCTACGAGCAGTACTTC.

J is TRBJ1-3 and V is TRBV19; no definite D call. CDR3 length: 15 residues. V lost 3 bases and J lost 0, with 9 bases in between. The germline V gene encodes CDR1 LNHDA and CDR2 SQIVND (reference sequence). In DNA form, the CDR3 reads TGTGCCAGTAGTATCATCGGGAGCTCTGGAAACACCATATATTTT. This codes for CASSIIGSSGNTIYF. The full variable domain, its missing parts supplied by reference TRBV19 and TRBJ1-3, is DGGITQSPKYLFRKEGQNVTLSCEQNLNHDAMYWYRQDPGQGLRLIYYSQIVNDFQKGDIAEGYSVSREKKESFPLTVTSAQKNPTAFYLCASSIIGSSGNTIYFGEGSWLTVV.

The chain links TRBV6-5 to TRBJ2-1; the D is unclear. CDR3 length: 14 amino acids. Looked up from germline, CDR1 is MNHEY and CDR2 is SVGAGI. Trimming pared 0 bases from V and 9 bases from J, leaving 12 bases between. CDR3 in amino acids: CASSYSIGIREQFF. CDR3 nucleotides: TGTGCCAGCAGTTACTCAATAGGGATCCGTGAGCAGTTCTTC.